A selection of T cell receptor beta chains follows, all from one sample in a study of immune evolution from preneoplasia to lung adenocarcinoma. Clones were read by immunoSEQ multiplex PCR, and TCRdb kept only the in-frame ones, dropping some. The sample gives tens of thousands of clones, around 74% of which show up once; 5.5% to 7.5% is in the top ten. The material sequenced was FFPE invasive lung adenocarcinoma tissue. All receptors come from a person aged 55 to 69 with lung adenocarcinoma. The CDR3 runs from the conserved cysteine through the conserved F or W. A D gene is named only where the DNA matches it firmly. The size field is filled for only some rows; it gives once, few, many or a size class.

TRBJ2-2,few,TRBV18,15,.,CASSPESAATGELFF,TGTGCCAGCTCACCAGAGTCGGCGGCGACCGGGGAGCTGTTTTTT
TRBJ2-3,few,TRBV6-6,14,.,CASSYVGSTDTQYF,TGTGCCAGCAGTTACGTGGGCAGCACAGATACGCAGTATTTT
TRBJ2-7,.,TRBV5-1,13,TRBD1,CASTRTGGYEQYF,TGCGCCAGCACCCGGACAGGGGGCTACGAGCAGTACTTC
TRBJ2-3,few,TRBV5-1,16,TRBD2,CASSLGTSGTTDTQYF,TGCGCCAGCAGCTTGGGGACTAGCGGGACCACAGATACGCAGTATTTT
TRBJ2-7,.,TRBV30,15,.,CAWSLFGRAVYEQYF,TGTGCCTGGAGTCTTTTTGGCAGGGCTGTATACGAGCAGTACTTC
TRBJ2-6,.,TRBV7-3,16,.,CASSSHRGVGANVLTF,TGTGCCAGCAGCTCCCACCGAGGGGTCGGGGCCAACGTCCTGACTTTC
TRBJ2-2,.,TRBV13,16,TRBD1,CASIFGGQGSTGELFF,TGTGCCAGCATCTTCGGGGGACAGGGGTCCACCGGGGAGCTGTTTTTT
TRBJ1-5,.,TRBV19,16,.,CASSLNPGSTHQPQHF,TGTGCCAGTAGCTTGAACCCGGGATCTACTCATCAGCCCCAGCATTTT
TRBJ2-3,.,TRBV11-2,15,TRBD2,CAGRLAGGYTDTQYF,TGTGCCGGACGACTAGCGGGAGGATATACAGATACGCAGTATTTT
TRBJ2-1,few,TRBV28,15,.,CASSESGTSYNEQFF,TGTGCCAGCAGTGAATCCGGGACTTCTTACAATGAGCAGTTCTTC
TRBJ2-1,few,TRBV27,15,.,CASTNQGKSYNEQFF,TGTGCCAGCACCAACCAGGGGAAATCCTACAATGAGCAGTTCTTC
TRBJ1-5,.,TRBV7-2,13,.,CASSLRQNQPQHF,TGTGCCAGTAGCTTAAGACAGAATCAGCCCCAGCATTTT
TRBJ2-1,.,TRBV5-1,16,TRBD1,CASSLGQGDSYNEQFF,TGCGCCAGCAGCTTGGGACAGGGTGACTCCTACAATGAGCAGTTCTTC
TRBJ1-1,.,TRBV5-1,13,.,CASAPDGRASAFF,TGCGCCAGCGCCCCGGACGGCCGGGCTTCTGCTTTCTTT
TRBJ2-7,.,TRBV4-1,16,TRBD2,CASSQEITSGTYEQYF,TGCGCCAGCAGCCAAGAGATAACTAGCGGGACGTACGAGCAGTACTTC
TRBJ2-5,.,TRBV5-1,11,.,CASRLEETQYF,TGCGCCAGCAGACTAGAGGAGACCCAGTACTTC
TRBJ1-2,.,TRBV5-1,15,TRBD1,CASSPGQGASRGYTF,TGCGCCAGCAGCCCGGGACAGGGGGCTTCAAGAGGCTACACCTTC
TRBJ1-4,.,TRBV28,15,.,CASSSLWGYNEKLFF,TGTGCCAGCAGTTCCCTTTGGGGTTATAATGAAAAACTGTTTTTT
TRBJ2-1,.,TRBV2,14,TRBD1,CASSEQGAYNEQFF,TGTGCCAGCAGTGAACAGGGGGCGTACAATGAGCAGTTCTTC
TRBJ1-3,few,TRBV19,16,TRBD1,CASSIRKRGRGNTIYF,TGTGCCAGTAGTATAAGGAAAAGGGGGCGTGGAAACACCATATATTTT
TRBJ2-7,once,TRBV5-6,17,TRBD1,CASSLPGQGRQSYEQYF,TGTGCCAGCAGCTTGCCGGGACAGGGACGTCAGTCCTACGAGCAGTACTTC
TRBJ2-7,.,TRBV4-2,16,.,CASSLSVGTASYEQYF,TGTGCCAGCAGCTTAAGTGTGGGGACGGCCTCCTACGAGCAGTACTTC
TRBJ2-1,.,TRBV28,12,.,CASSFRFNEQFF,TGTGCCAGCAGTTTTCGTTTCAATGAGCAGTTCTTC
TRBJ1-2,few,TRBV7-8,15,.,CASSPARGAVYGYTF,TGTGCCAGCAGCCCCGCCCGGGGGGCGGTCTATGGCTACACCTTC
TRBJ1-1,.,TRBV5-1,14,TRBD1,CASSRGGLRTEAFF,TGCGCCAGCAGCCGAGGGGGCTTAAGGACTGAAGCTTTCTTT
TRBJ2-1,.,TRBV30,15,.,CAWSPDRSSYNEQFF,TGTGCCTGGAGTCCGGACCGTTCTTCCTACAATGAGCAGTTCTTC
TRBJ1-1,few,TRBV19,13,.,CASSSTYSTEAFF,TGTGCCAGTAGCTCCACCTACAGTACTGAAGCTTTCTTT
TRBJ2-7,.,TRBV7-2,16,TRBD2,CASSTSGTSVSYEQYF,TGTGCCAGCAGCACCTCCGGGACTAGCGTCTCCTACGAGCAGTACTTC
TRBJ1-1,.,TRBV7-2,13,.,CASSPGTHTEAFF,TGTGCCAGCAGCCCCGGGACCCACACTGAAGCTTTCTTT
TRBJ2-5,few,TRBV27,14,.,CASSLNRRSKTQYF,TGTGCCAGCAGTTTAAACAGGCGGTCGAAGACCCAGTACTTC
TRBJ1-2,.,TRBV29-1,10,.,CSAGDYGYTF,TGCAGCGCCGGGGACTATGGCTACACCTTC
TRBJ1-3,.,TRBV28,14,.,CASSTGTLLNTIYF,TGTGCCAGCAGCACCGGGACACTCCTTAACACCATATATTTT
TRBJ2-3,.,TRBV5-1,15,.,CASSLQELGTDTQYF,TGCGCCAGCAGCTTACAGGAGTTGGGGACAGATACGCAGTATTTT
TRBJ2-5,.,TRBV5-4,16,TRBD2,CASSPGLAGGPETQYF,TGTGCCAGCAGTCCCGGACTAGCGGGAGGGCCCGAGACCCAGTACTTC
TRBJ1-2,.,TRBV19,12,.,CASSLSSWGRTF,TGTGCCAGTAGCCTATCCTCGTGGGGTCGCACCTTC